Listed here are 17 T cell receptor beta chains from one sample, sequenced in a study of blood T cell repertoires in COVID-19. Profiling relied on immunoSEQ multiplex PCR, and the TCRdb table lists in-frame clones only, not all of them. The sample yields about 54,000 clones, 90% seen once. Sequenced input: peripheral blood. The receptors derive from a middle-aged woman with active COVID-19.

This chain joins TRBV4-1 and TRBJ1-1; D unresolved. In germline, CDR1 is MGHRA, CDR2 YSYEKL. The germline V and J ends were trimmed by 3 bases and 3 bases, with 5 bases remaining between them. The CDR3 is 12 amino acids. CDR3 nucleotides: TGCGCCAGCAGCCAGGGAGACACTGAAGCTTTCTTT. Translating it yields CASSQGDTEAFF.

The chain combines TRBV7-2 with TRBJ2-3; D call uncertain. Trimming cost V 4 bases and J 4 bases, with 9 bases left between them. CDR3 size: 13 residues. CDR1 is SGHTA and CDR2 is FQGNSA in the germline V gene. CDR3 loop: CASSSVAPDTQYF. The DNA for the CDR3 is TGTGCCAGCAGCTCCGTCGCGCCAGATACGCAGTATTTT.

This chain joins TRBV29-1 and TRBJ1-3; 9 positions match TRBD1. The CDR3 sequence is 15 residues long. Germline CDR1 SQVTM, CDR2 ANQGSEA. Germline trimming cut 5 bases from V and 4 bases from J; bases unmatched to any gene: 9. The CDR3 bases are TGCAGCGTTATAGGGACAGGGACGAAAGGAAACACCATATATTTT. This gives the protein CSVIGTGTKGNTIYF.

Here the CDR3 reads CASSQVSGGMNEKLFF. In nucleotides, the CDR3 is TGTGCCAGCAGCCAAGTCTCAGGGGGAATGAATGAAAAACTGTTTTTT. The chain has TRBV4-2 and TRBJ1-4, with 7 bases lining up with TRBD1. Germline trimming cut 1 base from V and 5 bases from J; bases unmatched to any gene: 7. CDR1 and CDR2 from the germline V gene are LGHNA and YNFKEQ. CDR3 length equals 16 residues.

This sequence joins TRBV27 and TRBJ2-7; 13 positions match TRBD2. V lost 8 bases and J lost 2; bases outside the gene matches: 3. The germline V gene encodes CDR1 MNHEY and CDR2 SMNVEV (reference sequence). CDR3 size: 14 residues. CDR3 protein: CASPLAGGTYEQYF. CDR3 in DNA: TGTGCCAGCCCACTAGCGGGGGGGACCTACGAGCAGTACTTC.

The CDR3 DNA reads TGTGCCAGCACCGAGACAGGGGGCACTGAAGCTTTCTTT. Translation gives CASTETGGTEAFF. The chain carries TRBV12-3 or TRBV12-4 and TRBJ1-1, with TRBD1 matching 9 bases. The ends lost 7 bases at V and 4 bases at J; junction bases unmatched: 4. The CDR3 extends over 13 amino acids.

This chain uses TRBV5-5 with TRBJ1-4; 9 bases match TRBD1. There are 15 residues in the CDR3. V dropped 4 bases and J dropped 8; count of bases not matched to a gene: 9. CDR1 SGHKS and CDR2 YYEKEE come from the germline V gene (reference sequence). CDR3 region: CASSARDREEEKLFF. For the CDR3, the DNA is TGTGCCAGCAGCGCCCGGGACAGGGAGGAGGAAAAACTGTTTTTT.

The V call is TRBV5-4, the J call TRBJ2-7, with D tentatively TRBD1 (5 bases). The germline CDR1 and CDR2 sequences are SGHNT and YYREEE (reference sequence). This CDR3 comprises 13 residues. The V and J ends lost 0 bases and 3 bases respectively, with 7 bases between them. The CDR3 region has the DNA TGTGCCAGCAGCTTGGACAGGCTCTACGAGCAGTACTTC. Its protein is CASSLDRLYEQYF.

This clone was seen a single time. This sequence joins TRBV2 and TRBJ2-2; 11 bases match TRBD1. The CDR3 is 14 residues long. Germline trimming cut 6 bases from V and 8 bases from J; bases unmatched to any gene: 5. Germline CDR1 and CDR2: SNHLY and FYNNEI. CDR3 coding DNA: TGTGCCAGCAGCCTCGGACAGGGGGCTGGGGAGCTGTTTTTT. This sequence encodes CASSLGQGAGELFF. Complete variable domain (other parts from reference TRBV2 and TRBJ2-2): EPEVTQTPSHQVTQMGQEVILRCVPISNHLYFYWYRQILGQKVEFLVSFYNNEISEKSEIFDDQFSVERPDGSNFTLKIRSTKLEDSAMYFCASSLGQGAGELFFGEGSRLTVL.

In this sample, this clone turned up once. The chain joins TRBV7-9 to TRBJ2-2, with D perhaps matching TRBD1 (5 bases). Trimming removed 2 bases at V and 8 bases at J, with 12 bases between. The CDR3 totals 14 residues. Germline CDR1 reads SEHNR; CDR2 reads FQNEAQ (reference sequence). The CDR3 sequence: CASSLTQGYGELFF. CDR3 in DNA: TGTGCCAGCAGCTTAACGCAGGGATATGGGGAGCTGTTTTTT.

The CDR3 protein is CASSAASGGGSGEQYF. In DNA form, the CDR3 reads TGCGCCAGCAGCGCCGCTAGCGGGGGGGGATCCGGCGAGCAGTACTTC. The rearrangement links TRBV5-1 to TRBJ2-7, with 12 positions matching TRBD2. V lost 4 bases to trimming and J lost 6 bases; unmatched junction nucleotides: 11. The CDR3 extends over 16 amino acids. Germline CDR1 is SGHRS and CDR2 is YFSETQ.

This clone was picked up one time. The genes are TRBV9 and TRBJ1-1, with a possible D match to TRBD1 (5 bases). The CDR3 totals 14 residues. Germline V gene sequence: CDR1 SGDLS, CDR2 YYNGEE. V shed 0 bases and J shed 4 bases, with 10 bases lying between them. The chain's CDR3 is CASSVAGGGTEAFF. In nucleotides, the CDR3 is TGTGCCAGCAGCGTAGCGGGGGGGGGCACTGAAGCTTTCTTT.

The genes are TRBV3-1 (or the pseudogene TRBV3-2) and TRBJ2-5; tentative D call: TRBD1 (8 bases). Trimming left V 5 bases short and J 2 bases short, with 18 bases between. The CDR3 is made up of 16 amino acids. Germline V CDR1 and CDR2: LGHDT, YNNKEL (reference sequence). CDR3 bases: TGTGCCAGCAGCGCGTACAGGGGGGGAGGGCAAGAGACCCAGTACTTC. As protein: CASSAYRGGGQETQYF.

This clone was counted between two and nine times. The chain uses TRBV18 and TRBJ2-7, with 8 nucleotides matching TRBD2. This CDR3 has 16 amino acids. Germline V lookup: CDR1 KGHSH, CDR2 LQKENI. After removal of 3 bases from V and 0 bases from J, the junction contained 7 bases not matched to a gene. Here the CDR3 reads CASSPGRTSSSYEQYF. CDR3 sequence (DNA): TGTGCCAGCTCACCTGGCCGGACTAGCTCCTCCTACGAGCAGTACTTC.

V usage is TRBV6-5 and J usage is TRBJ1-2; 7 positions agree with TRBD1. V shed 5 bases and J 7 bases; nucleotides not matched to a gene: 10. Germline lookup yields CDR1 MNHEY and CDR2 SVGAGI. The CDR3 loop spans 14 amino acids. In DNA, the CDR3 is TGTGCCAGCAGTCCTGAGACAGGGACGTTTGGCTACACCTTC. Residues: CASSPETGTFGYTF.

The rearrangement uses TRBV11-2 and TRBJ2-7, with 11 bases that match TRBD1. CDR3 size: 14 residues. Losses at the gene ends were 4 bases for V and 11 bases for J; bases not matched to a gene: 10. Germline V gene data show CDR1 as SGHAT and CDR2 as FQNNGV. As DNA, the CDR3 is TGTGCCAGCAGCTCTCAGGCCGGGACAGGGGGGAAGTACTTC. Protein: CASSSQAGTGGKYF. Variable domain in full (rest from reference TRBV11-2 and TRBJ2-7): EAGVAQSPRYKIIEKRQSVAFWCNPISGHATLYWYQQILGQGPKLLIQFQNNGVVDDSQLPKDRFSAERLKGVDSTLKIQPAKLEDSAVYLCASSSQAGTGGKYFGPGTRLTVT.

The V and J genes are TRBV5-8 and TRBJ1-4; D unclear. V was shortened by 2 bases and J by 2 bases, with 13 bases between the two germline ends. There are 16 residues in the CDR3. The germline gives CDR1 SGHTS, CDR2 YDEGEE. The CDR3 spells CASSLRPWATNEKLFF. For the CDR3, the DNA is TGTGCCAGCAGCTTACGACCGTGGGCTACTAATGAAAAACTGTTTTTT.